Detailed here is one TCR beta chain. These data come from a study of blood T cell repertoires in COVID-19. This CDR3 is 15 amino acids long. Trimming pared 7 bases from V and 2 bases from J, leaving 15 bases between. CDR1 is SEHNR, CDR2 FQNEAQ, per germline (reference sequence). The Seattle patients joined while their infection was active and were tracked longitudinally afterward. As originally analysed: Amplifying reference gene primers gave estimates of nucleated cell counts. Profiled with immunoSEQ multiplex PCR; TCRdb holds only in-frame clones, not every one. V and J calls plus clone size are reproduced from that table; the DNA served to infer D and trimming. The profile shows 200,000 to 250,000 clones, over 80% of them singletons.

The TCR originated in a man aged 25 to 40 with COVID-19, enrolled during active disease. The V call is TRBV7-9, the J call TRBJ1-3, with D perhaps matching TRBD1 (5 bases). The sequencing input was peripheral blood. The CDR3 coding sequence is TGTGCCAGCACCAAGGAGGGAGGGGCTGGAAACACCATATATTTT. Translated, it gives CASTKEGGAGNTIYF.